The T cell receptor beta chain described here comes from a study of read filtering for tumor transcriptome and immune sequencing (dated by TCRdb to the early 2020s). About the investigation overall: The cohort had 17 male and more than 11 female patients with a mean age of around 66 years, ranging from roughly 47 to 85. TCR repertoires obtained by targeted immune repertoire sequencing and by bulk whole-transcriptome sequencing performed on the same bone marrow samples were compared. Under revised international staging, roughly 8 patients fell into R-ISS I, 15 to 20 into R-ISS II and about 7 into R-ISS III. Per sample, about 3.5 to 10.27 million TCR-region mapped reads were obtained with IR-seq, compared with only about 80 to 1,400 with RNA-seq. As a main aim, a read-filtering strategy for immune repertoire data was addressed, with the specific question being whether clonotypes supported by a single read should be removed. Whole-transcriptome libraries were prepared with the TruSeq RNA Access Library Prep Kit after DNase treatment. The investigation overall reported the following: Clonotypes were captured by IR-seq at much higher depth and more reliably than by RNA-seq, and smaller IR-seq throughput was sufficient for identification of most shared clonotypes. Single-read clonotypes made up around 82% of clonotypes but only approximately 4% of total reads in IR-seq, compared with approximately 75% of clonotypes and around 45% of reads in RNA-seq. Removing single-read clonotypes increased the correlation between IR-seq and RNA-seq shared clonotype proportions. The sorted CD138-negative fraction was a mixed bone marrow immune population, not purified T cells.

Each patient had bone marrow sampled at the time of active disease. Ficoll-Hypaque density gradient centrifugation was used to isolate bone marrow mononuclear cells. Myeloma plasma cells were removed and CD138-negative cells were collected by negative selection after labeling with CD138 magnetic microbeads on a MACS separator. The purity of the isolated cells was checked by flow cytometry with CD138 antibodies on an Attune NxT. Total RNA was extracted using TRIzol reagent and was quantified on a NanoDrop spectrophotometer. For each patient, the CD138-negative bone marrow sample underwent paired RNA-seq and IR-seq. This clonotype was detected many times. The antigen it recognizes is unknown. No qualities accompany the bases; no much larger clone lies one base away. V is clipped by 5 bases and J by 0 bases, and the sequence between their germline boundaries is 14 bases long. The germline V gene provides CDR1 SGHTA and CDR2 FQGNSA. From its cysteine to its phenylalanine, the CDR3 spans 15 amino acids. Only the CDR3 part of the read is kept: 45 bases, read in frame from the first base.

TCR libraries were constructed from 400 ng RNA using the Immunoverse kit, and molecular barcoded adaptors covering alpha/delta and beta/gamma chains were employed. TCR library preparation used the same RNA that went into transcriptome sequencing. TCR libraries were sequenced on an Illumina HiSeq 4000 with 2 x 150 cycles. Processing in the source paper ran as follows. Using MiXCR, which included quality filtering and error correction, TCR reads were aligned to human V, D, J and C references and then assembled into CDR3 clonotypes. The tcR package in R was used to analyze clonotype counts and gene usage diversity. For inspection of raw mapping reads, RNA-seq reads were mapped by STAR aligner version 2.5.3a onto GRCh37 of the human genome. IR-seq fastq files were randomly downsampled with Seqtk 1.3 to test the effect of sequencing depth on detected clonotypes. TCRdb reprocessing: public reads trimmed at Q25 with fastp, clones called with MiXCR, in-frame beta chains kept. Identical CDR3 protein sequences are pooled into one entry, listed with their most common genes and DNA. The V and J calls reflect TCRdb's pipeline rather than the authors' work. This sample lists more than 55,000 distinct CDR3 sequences; less than 20% were detected once. About a tenth of the sample is held by the ten biggest clonotypes.

Sequencing was done on a sample of a population of CD138-negative cells sorted from bone marrow. What the cell subset or site label conveys for this sample: bone marrow mononuclear cells depleted of CD138+ plasma/myeloma cells by negative magnetic selection. The chain is encoded by TRBV7-2 joined to TRBJ2-7; matching of 6 bases hints at TRBD2 as the D gene. This sequence was found in a donor aged 40 or over with multiple myeloma. The nucleotide sequence reads as follows: TGTGCCAGCAGCCAAATGGGGGGAACCTCCTACGAGCAGTACTTC. This translates into CASSQMGGTSYEQYF.